Below are 13 T cell receptor beta chains sequenced from a single sample in a study of blood T cell repertoires in COVID-19. Libraries were prepared by immunoSEQ multiplex PCR; TCRdb keeps only in-frame clonotypes and omits some of them. The table has fewer than 150,000 clones, roughly four fifths seen once. Sample: peripheral blood. The receptors originated from a human donor in a cohort sampled during active COVID-19.

This clone is a singleton in its sample. The rearrangement links TRBV27 to TRBJ2-5, with a tentative D call TRBD2 (5 bases). Germline lookup yields CDR1 MNHEY and CDR2 SMNVEV (reference sequence). V lost 6 bases and J 7 bases, leaving 21 bases between the germline ends. The CDR3 extends over 15 amino acids. DNA of the CDR3: TGTGCCAGCAGCCATAGAGGGAGCGATAAGGGGACCCAGTACTTC. Its translation is CASSHRGSDKGTQYF.

This sequence joins TRBV19 and TRBJ1-5; no clear D gene. V lost 5 bases, J lost 2 bases, and 7 bases lay in between. The germline CDR1 and CDR2 sequences are LNHDA and SQIVND (reference sequence). The length of the CDR3 is 13 residues. As DNA, the CDR3 is TGTGCCAGTAGTTGGCAGGGCAATCAGCCCCAGCATTTT. The encoded protein is CASSWQGNQPQHF.

DNA for the CDR3: TGTGCCAGTAGTTTCCAAGACAGGGGTAGTGAAAAACTGTTTTTT. Translating gives CASSFQDRGSEKLFF. This chain links TRBV19 with TRBJ1-4, with 8 bases that match TRBD1. The length of the CDR3 is 15 residues. The trim removed 5 bases at V and 7 bases at J, leaving 9 bases unmatched. Germline CDR1 is LNHDA and CDR2 is SQIVND (reference sequence).

As for this clone: The same CDR3 is also encoded by other DNA sequences in this sample. The genes are TRBV9 and TRBJ2-3, with TRBD2 matching over 10 bases. Germline CDR1 is SGDLS and CDR2 is YYNGEE. This CDR3 comprises 15 residues. The ends lost 0 bases at V and 4 bases at J; junction bases unmatched: 2. The CDR3: CASSVASGGADTQYF. The DNA for the CDR3 is TGTGCCAGCAGCGTAGCTAGCGGGGGTGCAGATACGCAGTATTTT.

This chain uses TRBV6-6 with TRBJ1-1; 7 nucleotides align to TRBD1. In germline, CDR1 is MNHNY, CDR2 SVGAGI (reference sequence). The CDR3 spans 15 residues. Unmatched junction bases numbered 10, after V lost 6 bases and J lost 3 bases. CDR3 coding DNA: TGTGCCAGCAGACCACCAGGGGGAAAACACACTGAAGCTTTCTTT. It is translated as CASRPPGGKHTEAFF.

The chain joins TRBV11-2 to TRBJ2-3; 9 bases fit TRBD2. With 1 base clipped from V and 6 bases from J, the junction kept 17 bases outside the gene matches. Per the germline V gene, CDR1 is SGHAT and CDR2 is FQNNGV. The CDR3 runs 19 residues. DNA for the CDR3: TGTGCCAGCAGCTTAGTTGGCTACGGCGGGGGGGCCGGTCCGGATACGCAGTATTTT. Residues: CASSLVGYGGGAGPDTQYF.

The chain employs TRBV29-1 and TRBJ1-1; TRBD1 might be the D (5 bases). V lost 1 base and J lost 7, with 13 bases in between. The CDR3 spans 13 residues. CDR1 and CDR2 from the germline V gene are SQVTM and ANQGSEA. In nucleotides, the CDR3 is TGCAGCGTTGAAGGAAGTAGGGGTAATGAAGCTTTCTTT. Translated: CSVEGSRGNEAFF.

This chain connects TRBV3-1 (or the pseudogene TRBV3-2) to TRBJ1-6; 7 bases map to TRBD1. This CDR3 spans 13 amino acids. The germline gives CDR1 LGHDT, CDR2 YNNKEL (reference sequence). The V gene end was trimmed by 4 bases and the J gene end by 16 bases; junction bases not matched to a gene: 10. This chain's CDR3 is CASSPIGTATLHF. The CDR3 nucleotides read TGTGCCAGCAGCCCTATCGGGACAGCCACTCTCCACTTT.

The chain uses TRBV7-9 and TRBJ1-5; D unresolved. CDR1 is SEHNR and CDR2 is FQNEAQ in the germline V gene (reference sequence). This CDR3 is built from 14 residues. V was pared by 3 bases and J by 5 bases, with 11 bases between. The CDR3 coding sequence is TGTGCCAGCAGCTTTGGAGGGTTGCATCAGCCCCAGCATTTT. Its protein is CASSFGGLHQPQHF.

The chain uses TRBV6-5 and TRBJ1-5, with 7 bases aligning to TRBD1. J lost 2 bases, V lost 5 bases, and 6 bases had no gene match. Per germline, CDR1 MNHEY and CDR2 SVGAGI. The CDR3 is 15 residues long. Here the CDR3 reads CASSRQGSGNQPQHF. The CDR3 nucleotides read TGTGCCAGCAGTCGACAGGGTTCGGGCAATCAGCCCCAGCATTTT.

This rearrangement joins TRBV9 to TRBJ2-1; TRBD2 agrees at 12 bases. The V and J ends lost 3 bases and 7 bases, in that order; junction bases with no gene match: 8. This CDR3 contains 16 residues. From germline, CDR1 is SGDLS and CDR2 YYNGEE. CDR3 nucleotides: TGTGCCAGCAGCGCCTCTAGCGGGGGGGCGAGGAATGAGCAGTTCTTC. Protein: CASSASSGGARNEQFF. The whole variable domain, remainder taken from reference TRBV9 and TRBJ2-1, is DSGVTQTPKHLITATGQRVTLRCSPRSGDLSVYWYQQSLDQGLQFLIQYYNGEERAKGNILERFSAQQFPDLHSELNLSSLELGDSALYFCASSASSGGARNEQFFGPGTRLTVL.

The rearrangement joins TRBV3-1 (or the pseudogene TRBV3-2) to TRBJ1-6; D is undetermined. V lost 4 bases, J lost 9 bases, and 19 bases lay in between. This CDR3 spans 16 amino acids. Germline values: CDR1 LGHDT, CDR2 YNNKEL (reference sequence). The CDR3 DNA sequence: TGTGCCAGCAGCCCCCCATTGGTGGTGGGGAGTTCACCCCTCCACTTT. Amino acids: CASSPPLVVGSSPLHF.

A single count supports this clone. This rearrangement joins TRBV19 to TRBJ1-4; a weak D match, TRBD1 (5 bases). This CDR3 is 15 amino acids long. The germline gives CDR1 LNHDA, CDR2 SQIVND (reference sequence). V lost 4 bases to trimming and J lost 4 bases, with 13 bases between them. CDR3 DNA sequence: TGTGCCAGTAGTAGCGGGACGGTAATTAATGAAAAACTGTTTTTT. Protein sequence: CASSSGTVINEKLFF.